This T cell receptor (beta chain) was profiled in a study of graft-versus-host responses after intestinal transplantation (dated by TCRdb to the early 2020s). Turning to the overall study: The transplants that recipients received were multivisceral, liver-intestinal, or isolated intestinal. Anti-thymocyte globulin induction was given to all recipients, followed by maintenance tacrolimus and steroids for roughly 3 years. After intestinal transplantation, graft-versus-host and host-versus-graft alloreactive T cell clones were followed in the graft, circulation and bone marrow using bulk TCR-beta CDR3 sequencing. Alloreactive clones were identified by sequencing pre-transplant mixed lymphocyte reaction products and comparing these products with unstimulated pre-transplant donor and recipient T cells. The cohort enrolled about two dozen intestinal transplant recipients, one of whom was a retransplant, and a few patients without pretransplant specimens were excluded. A peak of at least 4% donor T cells among recipient peripheral blood mononuclear cells was the definition used for donor T cell macrochimerism. Rather than being sequenced by the commercial service, samples from three later patients were sequenced in-house on an Illumina MiSeq and processed with MiXCR. General study outcomes and caveats: GvH clones were detected in recipient bone marrow, and some of these GvH clones were observed earlier in ileal mucosa or blood, consistent with an intestinal mucosal origin. Peak levels of circulating GvH clones were associated with declines in HvG clones early after transplant. In the allografts of patients with donor T cell macrochimerism, GvH to HvG T cell clonal ratios were high. The relatively low number and heterogeneity of intestinal transplant patients limited the conclusions.

In the first month after transplant, blood samples were collected up to 4 times, and after that at least monthly when available. The library was generated by the immunoSEQ multiplex PCR assay. Adaptive Biotechnologies carried out high-throughput TCR-beta CDR3 sequencing of genomic DNA for most patients. In the paper's pipeline: TCR sequencing data were retrieved from Adaptive's ImmunoSEQ software for around 18 patients, whereas three other patients were processed with MiXCR and VDJtools. CDR3 nucleotide sequences shared between donor and recipient were removed because the origin of such sequences could not be assigned. Alloreactive clones required at least 2-fold expansion over unstimulated cells and minimum CFSE-low frequency of 0.002% (template counts) or 0.001% (read counts). Clones were considered mappable if detected in sequenced pre-transplant spleen, lymph node, or MLR CFSE-low populations of the donor or recipient. The cumulative frequency of alloreactive clones was calculated as a percentage of all sequences, weighted by copy number. In TCRdb, the immuneACCESS table is reduced to in-frame sequences with V and J assigned. These tables do not hold every clone; where another copy was compared, an unresolved V gene accounts for under half, and the others remain unexplained. Clone size and the V and J calls come from that table; the DNA yielded D and trimming. This sample is represented by roughly 27,000 clones; less than 90% of them were singletons. Of the sample, 1% to 1.3% is held by the ten largest clones.

From the cysteine through the phenylalanine, the CDR3 covers 12 amino acids. Only the CDR3 DNA stays, 36 bases, in frame from base 1. Relative to germline, V is 3 bases shorter and J is 5 bases shorter, with 11 bases between their ends. The germline V gene gives CDR1 as SQVTM and CDR2 as ANQGSEA. Notes on this clone: It has no known antigen specificity. Base quality data are lacking; no much larger clone is found one base away.

The clonotype was recovered from a human patient who received an intestinal transplant, so some T cells may come from the graft donor. The chain uses TRBV29-1 and TRBJ2-7; TRBD1 could be the D gene, as 6 bases match. This specimen was PBMCs, taken roughly 29 days after intestinal transplant. CDR3 region: CSVDGEGDEQYF. The nucleotide sequence is given as TGCAGCGTTGACGGCGAGGGGGACGAGCAGTACTTC.